This T cell receptor (beta chain) was captured by sequencing in a study of long-term antiretroviral therapy in people with HIV. Study observations and caveats: Missing from the dataset were any data on ART adherence, viral resistance or therapy changes. HIV repertoires showed narrower CDR3 length ranges than controls.

One or more pre-ART and two or more post-ART PBMC samples were available from each donor. This clone was seen just once. No antigen is known for it. They ran version v3.0 of the immunoSEQ assay at survey level. Profiling relied on immunoSEQ multiplex PCR, and the TCRdb table lists in-frame clones only, not all of them. The sample contains 20,000 to 25,000 clones, about four fifths of which appear only once. This CDR3 comprises 12 residues. Trimming left V 6 bases short and J 3 bases short, with 8 bases between. Germline V gene data show CDR1 as MNHNS and CDR2 as SASEGT. The sequence derives from a man aged 25 to 45 with HIV. The material sequenced was unsorted PBMCs, taken 1.5 years after starting antiretroviral therapy. This rearrangement joins TRBV6-1 to TRBJ1-2, with D unresolved. CDR3 region: CASSRGDYGYTF. In DNA, the CDR3 is TGTGCCAGCAGCCGGGGTGACTATGGCTACACCTTC.